Sequencing of this T cell receptor (beta chain) was carried out in a study of cytomegalovirus exposure and HLA in healthy donors. Notes on the study in general: Researchers reportedly found TCR beta sequences accurately predicted most subjects' HLA-A and HLA-B alleles. There were 150 to 200 TCR beta chains listed as cytomegalovirus-associated. Sequencing artifact likely explains a cluster of highly shared sequence variants.

Primers: 60 Vbeta forward and 13 Jbeta reverse. Repertoires were generated with immunoSEQ multiplex PCR, while TCRdb's copy carries only in-frame clones and drops some. This sample has 100,000 or so clones, with around 78% found just once. CDR1 is LNHNV, CDR2 YYDKDF, per germline (reference sequence). V trimming: 8 bases; J trimming: 4 bases; junction bases outside the gene matches: 4. There are 13 residues in the CDR3. In this sample, this clone turned up a few times. Its antigen is unidentified. The TCR was taken from a male donor in good health and CMV-seronegative. The genes are TRBV15 and TRBJ2-3; 9 bases are a match to TRBD2. Specimen: PBMCs. The CDR3 spells CATCQREADTQYF. The CDR3, as DNA: TGTGCCACCTGTCAGCGGGAGGCAGATACGCAGTATTTT.